What follows are 12 T cell receptor beta chains derived from one specimen sequenced in a study of shared clonotypes between healthy human individuals. CD45RO-negative, CCR7-selected cells formed the naive CD8 fraction, which excluded terminally differentiated effector memory CD45RA+ cells. The repertoire was sequenced with immunoSEQ multiplex PCR; TCRdb's copy has only in-frame clones and lacks some. This table holds about 1,900,000 clones, about 95% found once. Source material: naive CD8+ T cells sorted from blood. All receptors come from a man between 18 and 35 years old in good health.

This sequence joins TRBV7-9 and TRBJ2-1; D possibly corresponds to TRBD2 (6 bases). Per germline, CDR1 SEHNR and CDR2 FQNEAQ (reference sequence). Trimming removed 0 bases at V and 3 bases at J, with 9 bases between. This CDR3 contains 15 residues. This CDR3 reads CASSLAAGFYNEQFF. Written as DNA, the CDR3 is TGTGCCAGCAGCTTAGCGGCGGGGTTCTACAATGAGCAGTTCTTC.

This rearrangement joins TRBV15 to TRBJ2-7; 7 bases line up with TRBD1. The germline gives CDR1 LNHNV, CDR2 YYDKDF (reference sequence). The CDR3 runs to 15 residues. V trimming: 1 base; J trimming: 5 bases; junction bases outside the gene matches: 8. CDR3 in amino acids: CATSRGAGGLDEQYF. CDR3 DNA: TGTGCCACCAGCAGAGGGGCAGGGGGTTTGGACGAGCAGTACTTC.

J is TRBJ2-5 and V is TRBV13; tentatively, D is TRBD1 or TRBD2 (5 bases each). The CDR3 length is 14 residues. V lost 3 bases to trimming and J lost 1 base, with 9 bases between them. CDR1 is PRHDT, CDR2 FYEKMQ, per germline (reference sequence). The CDR3 nucleotides read TGTGCCAGCAGCTTCCGGGGCTCCCAAGAGACCCAGTACTTC. This encodes CASSFRGSQETQYF.

The chain joins TRBV11-2 to TRBJ2-7, with 8 bases aligning to TRBD2. Germline V gene data show CDR1 as SGHAT and CDR2 as FQNNGV. The CDR3 has 13 residues. J was trimmed by 2 bases and V by 8 bases; bases with no gene match: 5. The CDR3 bases are TGTGCCAGCCGGGGGGGACCAACCTACGAGCAGTACTTC. Translation gives CASRGGPTYEQYF. The variable domain in full, with the rest retrieved from reference TRBV11-2 and TRBJ2-7, is EAGVAQSPRYKIIEKRQSVAFWCNPISGHATLYWYQQILGQGPKLLIQFQNNGVVDDSQLPKDRFSAERLKGVDSTLKIQPAKLEDSAVYLCASRGGPTYEQYFGPGTRLTVT.

V and J are TRBV10-2 and TRBJ1-1; D gene ambiguous. Germline loops: CDR1 WSHSY, CDR2 SAAADI. This CDR3 region has 11 residues. V lost 8 bases and J 5 bases, leaving 9 bases between the germline ends. This CDR3 is CASRDDTEAFF. The CDR3 coding sequence is TGCGCCAGCCGGGATGATACTGAAGCTTTCTTT.

V is TRBV11-2 and J is TRBJ2-1; the D is unclear. Trimming took 1 base from V and 4 from J, leaving 5 bases between them. Per the germline V gene, CDR1 is SGHAT and CDR2 is FQNNGV. The CDR3 is 13 residues long. CDR3 loop: CASSLAGYNEQFF. The CDR3 DNA reads TGTGCCAGCAGCTTAGCGGGTTACAATGAGCAGTTCTTC.

The rearrangement links TRBV5-6 to TRBJ2-7; 7 bases match TRBD1. V was pared by 0 bases and J by 2 bases, with 8 bases of the junction left unmatched. CDR3 length: 16 residues. Germline V CDR1 and CDR2: SGHDT, YYEEEE. The CDR3 here is CASSLGTGVNPYEQYF. CDR3 nucleotide sequence: TGTGCCAGCAGCTTGGGAACAGGGGTCAACCCCTACGAGCAGTACTTC.

The V and J genes are TRBV5-6 and TRBJ2-7; D may be TRBD2 (6 bases). The CDR3 has 15 residues. Per the germline V gene, CDR1 is SGHDT and CDR2 is YYEEEE. The V end was cut by 0 bases, the J end by 2 bases, with 12 bases between. The CDR3 reads CASSLGGGGAYEQYF. DNA for the CDR3: TGTGCCAGCAGCTTGGGTGGCGGAGGGGCCTACGAGCAGTACTTC.

This clone was seen a single time. This chain links TRBV11-1 with TRBJ2-7, with TRBD1 as a possible D gene (5 bases). Trimming shortened V by 5 bases and J by 2 bases, and 16 bases separated the two germline ends. The CDR3 runs to 15 residues. Looked up from germline, CDR1 is SGHAT and CDR2 is FQDESV (reference sequence). Written as DNA, the CDR3 is TGTGCCAGCAGCGCCCCCCAGACCAGGGCCTACGAGCAGTACTTC. Its translation: CASSAPQTRAYEQYF.

The rearrangement joins TRBV13 to TRBJ1-4, with a tentative D call TRBD1 (5 bases). CDR1 is PRHDT, CDR2 FYEKMQ, per germline (reference sequence). Deletions cut 2 bases from V and 3 bases from J, with 10 bases between. The CDR3 totals 15 residues. The DNA of the CDR3 is TGTGCCAGCAGCTTACTAACAGGATCTAATGAAAAACTGTTTTTT. It is translated as CASSLLTGSNEKLFF.

V usage is TRBV27 and J usage is TRBJ2-3; weak D call: TRBD2 (6 bases). The CDR3 consists of 14 residues. Looked up from germline, CDR1 is MNHEY and CDR2 is SMNVEV (reference sequence). Between the trimmed V and J ends, which lost 2 bases and 6 bases, there was a span of 12 bases. The CDR3 protein is CASSLRGIGDTQYF. In DNA, the CDR3 is TGTGCCAGCAGTTTACGGGGGATAGGGGATACGCAGTATTTT.

This chain links TRBV7-8 with TRBJ2-7; 7 bases line up with TRBD1. CDR3 length: 14 residues. With V trimmed by 5 bases and J by 0 bases, 4 bases remained unmatched. CDR1 is SGHVS and CDR2 is FQNEAQ in the germline V gene. DNA of the CDR3: TGTGCCAGCAGCCCGGGACAGAGCTCCTACGAGCAGTACTTC. It translates to CASSPGQSSYEQYF. Based on the CDR3 plus reference TRBV7-8 and TRBJ2-7, the full variable domain is GAGVSQSPRYKVAKRGQDVALRCDPISGHVSLFWYQQALGQGPEFLTYFQNEAQLDKSGLPSDRFFAERPEGSVSTLKIQRTQQEDSAVYLCASSPGQSSYEQYFGPGTRLTVT.